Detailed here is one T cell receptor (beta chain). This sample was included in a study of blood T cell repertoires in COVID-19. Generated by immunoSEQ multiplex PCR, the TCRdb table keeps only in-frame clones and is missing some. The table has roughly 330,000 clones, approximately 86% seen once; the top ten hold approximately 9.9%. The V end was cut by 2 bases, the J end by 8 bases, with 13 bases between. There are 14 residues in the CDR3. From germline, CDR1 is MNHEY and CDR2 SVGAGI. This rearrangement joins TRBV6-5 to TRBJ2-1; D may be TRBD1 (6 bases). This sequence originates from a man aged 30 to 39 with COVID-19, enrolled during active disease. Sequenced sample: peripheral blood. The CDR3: CASSYGRGSDEQFF. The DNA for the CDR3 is TGTGCCAGCAGTTACGGCAGGGGTAGTGATGAGCAGTTCTTC.